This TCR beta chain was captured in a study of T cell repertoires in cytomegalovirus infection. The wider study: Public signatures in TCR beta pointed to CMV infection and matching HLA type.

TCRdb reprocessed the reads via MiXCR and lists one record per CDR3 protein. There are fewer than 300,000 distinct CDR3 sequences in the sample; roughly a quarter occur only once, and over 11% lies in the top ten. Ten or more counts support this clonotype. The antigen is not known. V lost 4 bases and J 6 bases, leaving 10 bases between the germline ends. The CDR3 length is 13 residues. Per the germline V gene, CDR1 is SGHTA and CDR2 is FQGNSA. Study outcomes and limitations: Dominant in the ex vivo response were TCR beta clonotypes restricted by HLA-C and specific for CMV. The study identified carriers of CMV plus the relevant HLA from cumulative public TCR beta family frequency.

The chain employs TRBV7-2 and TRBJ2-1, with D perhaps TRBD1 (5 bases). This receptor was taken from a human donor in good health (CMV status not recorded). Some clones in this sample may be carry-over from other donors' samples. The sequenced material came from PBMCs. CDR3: CASSSGRVNEQFF. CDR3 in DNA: TGTGCCAGCAGCTCCGGCAGGGTCAATGAGCAGTTCTTC.